The clone carrying this T cell receptor beta chain has more than one count but fewer than ten. Its antigen is still unknown. Gene names refer to mouse genes. The read comes to an end 4 residues before the CDR3 does, leaving the germline J gene to fill in the end. The sample belongs to a study of CD8+ T cells in alopecia areata. Broader study findings: Between patients, shared TCR sequences were less clear than in mice. This was possibly due in part to HLA diversity in the patient population. Across lesional scalp, and particularly alopecia totalis/universalis, clonality surpassed that of normal scalp.

This CDR3 spans 12 amino acids. The V gene's germline CDR1 is SGHDT and CDR2 FRDEAV. Cells that came from pooled cutaneous lymph nodes were sorted using CD4, CD8alpha, NKG2D, NKG2ACE and other markers. Extracted RNA was reverse transcribed into cDNA, the sequencing template. TCRdb's table, derived via immunoSEQ multiplex PCR, lists solely in-frame clones and lacks some. Listed for the sample are about 270,000 clones, none seen a single time. The sequence derives from a C3H/HeJ mouse with alopecia areata. These mice share the MHC haplotype H2-k. The material sequenced was CD4+ T cells sorted from a lymph node. The rearrangement uses TRBV14 and TRBJ1-1; the match to TRBD1 covers 7 bases. CDR3 protein: CASSAGTAEVFF. Partial CDR3 DNA: TGTGCCAGCAGTGCCGGGACAGCA.